This TCR beta chain emerged from a study of T cells in Graves' hyperthyroidism and ophthalmopathy. Study background: Before treatment of any kind, peripheral blood was taken at initial diagnosis.

Trimming stripped 3 bases from V and 0 bases from J, with 17 bases between. CDR1 SGHRS and CDR2 YFSETQ come from the germline V gene. CDR3 length: 17 amino acids. General study results and limits: From stable hyperthyroidism, ophthalmopathy was set apart by a 13 V-J model. Blood also carried most thyroid clonotypes expanded above 0.001.

Many counts were recorded for this clonotype. Its antigen is undetermined. TCR beta CDR3 sequences were amplified from RNA transcripts. Researchers ran a first-round RT-PCR on the TCR CDR3 using the HTBI primer set. TCRdb reprocessed the multiplex PCR reads with MiXCR, giving one entry per CDR3 protein. Among about 600,000 distinct CDR3 sequences listed, approximately 15% were seen once. The chain carries TRBV5-1 and TRBJ2-3, with D uncertain. The sample was blood. This TCR was recovered from a woman aged 35 to 49 with Graves' ophthalmopathy. CDR3 amino acids: CASSWSFEVRSTDTQYF. The CDR3 nucleotides read TGCGCCAGCAGCTGGAGCTTCGAGGTCCGAAGCACAGATACGCAGTATTTT.